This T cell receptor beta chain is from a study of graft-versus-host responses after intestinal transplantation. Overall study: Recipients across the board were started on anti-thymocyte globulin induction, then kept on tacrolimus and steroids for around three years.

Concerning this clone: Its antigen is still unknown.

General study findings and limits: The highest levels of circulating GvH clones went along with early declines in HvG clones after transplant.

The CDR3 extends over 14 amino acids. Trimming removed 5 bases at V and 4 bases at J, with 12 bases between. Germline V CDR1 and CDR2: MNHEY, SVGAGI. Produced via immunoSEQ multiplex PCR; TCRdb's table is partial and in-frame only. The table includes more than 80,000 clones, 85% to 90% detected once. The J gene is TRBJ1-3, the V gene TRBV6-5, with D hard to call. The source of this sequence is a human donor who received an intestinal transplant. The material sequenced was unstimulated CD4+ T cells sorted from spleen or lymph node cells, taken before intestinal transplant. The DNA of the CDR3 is TGTGCCAGCAGTAACCGGAGATGGGGAAACACCATATATTTT. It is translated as CASSNRRWGNTIYF.